The 12 T cell receptor beta chains reported below all come from one sample, sequenced in a study of identifying expanded T cells in peripheral blood. Some clones are missing from TCRdb's copy, which holds only in-frame ones; the method was immunoSEQ multiplex PCR. The sample includes around 100,000 clones, roughly 91% of them seen just once. Sequencing was performed on blood. Source of these receptors: a person aged 18 to 70 in good health.

The chain is built from TRBV11-2 and TRBJ2-2; no clear D. The V gene lost 5 bases and the J gene lost 7 bases, with 14 bases spanning the gap. Germline CDR1 reads SGHAT; CDR2 reads FQNNGV. The CDR3 is 14 residues long. CDR3 DNA: TGTGCCAGCAGCCTTTTGACCAGTAGCGGGGAGCTGTTTTTT. This gives the protein CASSLLTSSGELFF.

The genes are TRBV27 and TRBJ1-4; unclear D gene. Looked up from germline, CDR1 is MNHEY and CDR2 is SMNVEV (reference sequence). CDR3 size: 16 residues. V shed 3 bases and J shed 4 bases, with 15 bases lying between them. The DNA for the CDR3 is TGTGCCAGCAGTTTGGCACGACCGTTAGATAATGAAAAACTGTTTTTT. Protein sequence: CASSLARPLDNEKLFF.

The rearrangement joins TRBV19 to TRBJ2-7; D call uncertain. Germline CDR1 reads LNHDA; CDR2 reads SQIVND (reference sequence). Trimming removed 0 bases from V and 0 bases from J, with 3 bases in between. The CDR3 spans 13 residues. The CDR3 nucleotides read TGTGCCAGTAGTATAGATGGCTCCTACGAGCAGTACTTC. It yields the protein CASSIDGSYEQYF.

This clone was seen once. Being one base from a much bigger clone, this may be a read error. Different DNA sequences within this sample yield the same CDR3. J is TRBJ2-3 and V is TRBV10-3, with 7 bases matching TRBD1. There are 16 residues in the CDR3. Unmatched junction bases numbered 6, after V lost 2 bases and J lost 1 base. Germline V lookup: CDR1 ENHRY, CDR2 SYGVKD. The CDR3 here is CAISELPGQGTDTQYF. The CDR3, as DNA: TGTGCCATCAGTGAGCTACCAGGACAGGGCACAGATACGCAGTATTTT.

J is TRBJ1-1 and V is TRBV7-9, with D possibly TRBD1 on 5 matching bases. CDR3 length: 15 amino acids. The ends were cut back, 5 bases at V and 8 bases at J, with 21 bases in the middle. Per the germline V gene, CDR1 is SEHNR and CDR2 is FQNEAQ (reference sequence). CDR3 nucleotides: TGTGCCAGCAGCCTAACATTAAGGGGTGGAGAAGAAGCTTTCTTT. Amino acid sequence: CASSLTLRGGEEAFF.

The J gene is TRBJ2-5, the V gene TRBV18; D is possibly TRBD2 (5 bases). CDR3 length: 15 amino acids. Germline V gives CDR1 KGHSH, CDR2 LQKENI. Trimming took 4 bases from V and 7 from J, leaving 19 bases between them. CDR3 in amino acids: CASSRTPGSDMTQYF. The CDR3 DNA reads TGTGCCAGCTCACGAACCCCGGGATCTGACATGACCCAGTACTTC.

This clone occurred once. The gene calls are TRBV5-6 and TRBJ1-2; a weak D match, TRBD1 (5 bases). This CDR3 contains 19 residues. Per the germline V gene, CDR1 is SGHDT and CDR2 is YYEEEE. Between the trimmed V and J ends, which lost 2 bases and 4 bases, there was a span of 27 bases. The CDR3: CASSLLQLRDGRMRYGYTF. CDR3 nucleotide sequence: TGTGCCAGCAGCTTACTTCAACTCCGGGACGGGAGAATGCGCTATGGCTACACCTTC.

The chain carries TRBV30 and TRBJ2-3; D is unresolved. The germline CDR1 and CDR2 sequences are GTSNPN and SVGIG (reference sequence). V was cut by 0 bases and J by 3 bases, with 4 bases left in between. The CDR3 extends over 12 amino acids. CDR3 sequence (DNA): TGTGCCTGGAGTGTACGAACAGATACGCAGTATTTT. Its translation: CAWSVRTDTQYF.

The chain carries TRBV2 and TRBJ1-6; TRBD1 might be the D (6 bases). From germline, CDR1 is SNHLY and CDR2 FYNNEI. CDR3 length equals 14 residues. V lost 2 bases and J lost 10, with 12 bases in between. Written as DNA, the CDR3 is TGTGCCAGCAGTGAATTGGGGGCCGCCTCACCCCTCCACTTT. Translated: CASSELGAASPLHF. Looking up the rest from reference TRBV2 and TRBJ1-6 gives the full variable domain: EPEVTQTPSHQVTQMGQEVILRCVPISNHLYFYWYRQILGQKVEFLVSFYNNEISEKSEIFDDQFSVERPDGSNFTLKIRSTKLEDSAMYFCASSELGAASPLHFGNGTRLTVT.

The rearrangement joins TRBV10-3 to TRBJ1-6; D is ambiguous. V was clipped by 0 bases and J by 8 bases, with 14 bases between them. The CDR3 is 16 residues long. CDR1 and CDR2 from the germline V gene are ENHRY and SYGVKD. The CDR3 protein is CAISESRSIGDSPLHF. CDR3 coding DNA: TGTGCCATCAGTGAGTCGCGGAGTATAGGTGATTCACCCCTCCACTTT.

This clone was observed a handful of times. This chain joins TRBV13 and TRBJ2-6; D might be TRBD1 (5 bases). CDR3 size: 15 residues. Trimming stripped 7 bases from V and 0 bases from J, with 10 bases between. Germline V lookup: CDR1 PRHDT, CDR2 FYEKMQ (reference sequence). CDR3: CASTSTVSGANVLTF. In nucleotides, the CDR3 is TGTGCCAGCACCTCGACAGTCTCTGGGGCCAACGTCCTGACTTTC.

V and J are TRBV4-3 and TRBJ2-3; 11 bases match TRBD2. Germline V gene lookup returns CDR1 LGHNA and CDR2 YSLEER. The CDR3 is 19 residues long. Trimming took 1 base from V and 2 from J; bases not matched to a gene: 11. CDR3 residues: CASSQALAGGTINTDTQYF. CDR3 nucleotide sequence: TGCGCCAGCAGCCAAGCTCTAGCGGGGGGCACGATTAACACAGATACGCAGTATTTT.